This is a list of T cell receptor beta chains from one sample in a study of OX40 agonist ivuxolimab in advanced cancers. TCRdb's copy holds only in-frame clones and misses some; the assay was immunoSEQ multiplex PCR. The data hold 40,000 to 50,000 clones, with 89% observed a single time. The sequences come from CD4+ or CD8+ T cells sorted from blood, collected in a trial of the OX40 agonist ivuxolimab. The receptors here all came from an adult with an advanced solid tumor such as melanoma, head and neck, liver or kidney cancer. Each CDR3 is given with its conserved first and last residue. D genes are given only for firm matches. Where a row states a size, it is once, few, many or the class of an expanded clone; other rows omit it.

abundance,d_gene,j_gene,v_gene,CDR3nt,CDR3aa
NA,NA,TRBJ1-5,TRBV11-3,TGTGCCAGCAGCCACGATGTGGCGGGGGCCTACAATCAGCCCCAGCATTTT,CASSHDVAGAYNQPQHF
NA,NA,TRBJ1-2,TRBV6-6,TGTGCCAGCAGTTACCCCGGGGAGTCTGTCTATGGCTACACCTTC,CASSYPGESVYGYTF
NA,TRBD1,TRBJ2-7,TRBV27,TGTGCCAGCAGTATTCTTATGGGGCGGACAGGGCAAGTCCACGAGCAGTACTTC,CASSILMGRTGQVHEQYF
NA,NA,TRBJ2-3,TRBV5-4,NA,CASSLGVGPGTDTQYF
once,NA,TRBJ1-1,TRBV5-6,TGTGCCAGCACCCCGGGCGGGGGATTCACTGAAGCTTTCTTT,CASTPGGGFTEAFF
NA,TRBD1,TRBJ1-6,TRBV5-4,TGTGCCAGCAGCTTGAATCCAGGGGGCTATAATAATTCACCCCTCCACTTT,CASSLNPGGYNNSPLHF
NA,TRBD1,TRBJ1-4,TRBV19,TGTGCCAGCCGGGACAGGGATGCTGAAAAACTGTTTTTT,CASRDRDAEKLFF
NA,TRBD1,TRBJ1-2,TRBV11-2,TGTGCCAGCACCGGGACAGGGTACCGAATTAACTATGGCTACACCTTC,CASTGTGYRINYGYTF
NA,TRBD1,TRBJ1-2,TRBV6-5,TGTGCCAGCAGTTATTCCGGGACAGAGTATCACTATGGCTACACCTTC,CASSYSGTEYHYGYTF
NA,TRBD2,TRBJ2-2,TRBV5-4,TGTGCCAGCAGCTTGGTAGCGGGGGGGACGAACACCGGGGAGCTGTTTTTT,CASSLVAGGTNTGELFF
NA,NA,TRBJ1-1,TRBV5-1,TGCGCCAGCAGCTTGTCCGCATATAACACTGAAGCTTTCTTT,CASSLSAYNTEAFF
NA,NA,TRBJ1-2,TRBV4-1,TGCGCCAGCAGCCGAGATACAGGGCTTGGCTACACCTTC,CASSRDTGLGYTF
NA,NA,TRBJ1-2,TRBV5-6,TGTGCCAGCAGCCCCGAGGGCGAGAACTATGGCTACACCTTC,CASSPEGENYGYTF
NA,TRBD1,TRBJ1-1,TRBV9,TGTGCCAGCAGCTTAACAGGGGGCGGTCACACTGAAGCTTTCTTT,CASSLTGGGHTEAFF
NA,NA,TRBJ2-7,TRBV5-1,TGCGCCAGCAGCCCCCGGACAAGCTACGAGCAGTACTTC,CASSPRTSYEQYF
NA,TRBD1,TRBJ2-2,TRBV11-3,TGTGCCAGCAGCTTACAGGGGGCAAGCGGGGAGCTGTTTTTT,CASSLQGASGELFF
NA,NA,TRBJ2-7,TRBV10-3,TGTGCCATCAGTGAGGGGCAATGGCTTCTGAACTTC,CAISEGQWLLNF
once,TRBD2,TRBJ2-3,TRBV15,TGTGCCACCAGCAGAGCCAGCGGGGGAAACACAGATACGCAGTATTTT,CATSRASGGNTDTQYF
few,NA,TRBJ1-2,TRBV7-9,TGTGCCAGCAGCTCTTGGTACTATGGCTACACCTTC,CASSSWYYGYTF
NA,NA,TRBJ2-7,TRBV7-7,TGTGCTAGCAGCTTAGAGAACGGGGACGAGCAGTACTTC,CASSLENGDEQYF
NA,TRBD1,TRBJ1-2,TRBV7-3,TGTGCCAGCAGCTTAACGCGGGCAACAGGGGGCCATGGCTACACCTTC,CASSLTRATGGHGYTF
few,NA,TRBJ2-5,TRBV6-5,TGTGCCAGCAGGGGGCGAGAGACCCAGTACTTC,CASRGRETQYF
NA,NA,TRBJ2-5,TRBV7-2,TGTGCCAGCAGCTTAGCTGGGGGGCAAGAGACCCAGTACTTC,CASSLAGGQETQYF
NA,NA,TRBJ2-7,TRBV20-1,TGCAGTGCTCGGGGAGGTTACGAGCAGTACTTC,CSARGGYEQYF
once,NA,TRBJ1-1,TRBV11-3,TGTGCCAGCAGCTTTCGGTCGGGGGACGGTGAAGCTTTCTTT,CASSFRSGDGEAFF
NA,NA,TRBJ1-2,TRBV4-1,TGCGCCAGCAGCCAAATAGTAGGTAGGAGGGGAGGCTACACCTTC,CASSQIVGRRGGYTF
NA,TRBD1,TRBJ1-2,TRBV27,TGTGCCAGCAGGCCCACCCGATTCGACAGGGGGTCTGGCTACACCTTC,CASRPTRFDRGSGYTF
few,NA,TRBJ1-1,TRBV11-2,TGTGCCAGCAGCTTAGAGCGGTCGGGGGTAACTGAAGCTTTCTTT,CASSLERSGVTEAFF
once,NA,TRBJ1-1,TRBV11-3,TGTGCCAGCAGCTTGTGGGGGGGCTCGGACACTGAAGCTTTCTTT,CASSLWGGSDTEAFF
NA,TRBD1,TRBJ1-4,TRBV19,TGTGCCAGTAGTATTCTCCCGGGACAGGCTAATGAAAAACTGTTTTTT,CASSILPGQANEKLFF
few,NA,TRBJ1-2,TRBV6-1,TGTGCCAGCAGTCGTCAACTACAAGTCGACTATGGCTACACCTTC,CASSRQLQVDYGYTF
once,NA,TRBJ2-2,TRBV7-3,TGTGCCAGCAGCGACGGGACACCTAACACCGGGGAGCTGTTTTTT,CASSDGTPNTGELFF
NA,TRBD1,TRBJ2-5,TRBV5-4,TGTGCCAGCAGCTTGGACTTGACAGGGATAGAGACCCAGTACTTC,CASSLDLTGIETQYF
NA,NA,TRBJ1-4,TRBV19,TGTGCCAGTAGTTGGACCTGGGGGGCTAATGAAAAACTGTTTTTT,CASSWTWGANEKLFF
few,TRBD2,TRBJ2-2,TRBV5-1,TGCGCCAGCAGCTCGGGGGGGGTCCCCGGGGAGCTGTTTTTT,CASSSGGVPGELFF
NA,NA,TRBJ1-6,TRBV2,TGTGCCAGCAGTGAATCCTACTCACCCCTCCACTTT,CASSESYSPLHF
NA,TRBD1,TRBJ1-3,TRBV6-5,TGTGCCAGCACCCGGACAGGGGATGGAAACACCATATATTTT,CASTRTGDGNTIYF